The 6 T cell receptor beta chains listed next were all sequenced from one sample in a study of tumor-infiltrating lymphocytes in oesophageal squamous cell carcinoma. TCRdb independently ran MiXCR on the PCR reads; one entry per CDR3 protein. The top ten hold 15% to 20% of the sample, which has just under 20,000 distinct CDR3 sequences, 39% seen once. The sample taken for sequencing was esophageal tumor tissue. Receptors originate from a male donor with esophageal squamous cell carcinoma.

In DNA form, the CDR3 reads TGTGCCAGCAGCTTAAGGTGGACAGGGATCAGCAATGAGCAGTTCTTC. Amino acid sequence: CASSLRWTGISNEQFF. The rearrangement uses TRBV7-8 and TRBJ2-1; 8 bases are shared with TRBD1. Germline V CDR1 and CDR2: SGHVS, FQNEAQ. This CDR3 region has 16 residues. V shed 2 bases and J 6 bases; nucleotides not matched to a gene: 9.

This chain connects TRBV3-1 to TRBJ2-7; D remains unclear. The last part of the DNA fits TRBJ1-2 better; the J call may be wrong. Germline assignment: CDR1 LGHDT and CDR2 YNNKEL (reference sequence). The CDR3 length is 13 residues. CDR3 nucleotide sequence: TGTGCCAGCAGCCGAGGCAGTCTCTATGGCTACACCTTC. Protein: CASSRGSLYGYTF.

The chain uses TRBV13 and TRBJ2-3, with D tentatively TRBD1 or TRBD2 (5 bases each). The V end lost 1 base, the J end lost 1 base, and 12 bases lay between the germline ends. The CDR3 covers 16 residues. CDR1 is PRHDT and CDR2 is FYEKMQ in the germline V gene (reference sequence). CDR3 bases: TGTGCCAGCAGCTTAGAGAGGGTCAGGGGCACAGATACGCAGTATTTT. It is translated as CASSLERVRGTDTQYF.

This clonotype has more than one count but fewer than ten. The V call is TRBV6-1, the J call TRBJ1-5; D unresolved. Germline assignment: CDR1 MNHNS and CDR2 SASEGT. The CDR3 runs to 17 residues. V shed 5 bases and J shed 6 bases, with 23 bases lying between them. The DNA of the CDR3 is TGTGCCAGCAGTCCCCGCGCCGGACTCCTCCAAAGTCAGCCCCAGCATTTT. This encodes CASSPRAGLLQSQPQHF.

This clonotype counts as medium-sized. V is TRBV7-9 and J is TRBJ2-2, with 10 bases identical to TRBD1. The CDR3 length is 16 residues. V lost 5 bases, J lost 7 bases, and 10 bases stayed unmatched. CDR1 and CDR2 (germline): SEHNR, FQNEAQ (reference sequence). CDR3 bases: TGTGCCAGCAGCCCGACCGGGACAGGGGCCCTCGGGGAGCTGTTTTTT. Protein: CASSPTGTGALGELFF.

In its sample, this clonotype was seen many times. This rearrangement joins TRBV12-3 or TRBV12-4 to TRBJ1-5; TRBD1 aligns across 7 bases. V gave up 5 bases and J gave up 7 bases; unmatched junction bases: 8. The CDR3 is 14 residues long. The chain's CDR3 is CASSHTGAGQPQHF. For the CDR3, the DNA is TGTGCCAGCAGTCATACAGGGGCAGGGCAGCCCCAGCATTTT.